This T cell receptor beta chain was identified in a study of cytomegalovirus exposure and HLA in healthy donors (dated by TCRdb to 2017 to 2019). About the study as a whole: In an earlier analysis of 450 to 750 of the donors, 250 to 350 Gb of sequence data and about 110 million unique TCR beta sequences from about 180 million T cells were reported. The T cell repertoires of 550 to 850 subjects were profiled by immunosequencing and related to cytomegalovirus serostatus. A later genetic analysis used genome-wide SNP genotypes for about 55% of the 666 donors, treating that subset as a discovery cohort. The study combined high-throughput TCR immunosequencing, statistical association of individual TCRs with disease status, and machine learning to predict cytomegalovirus infection status. Roughly 300 gigabases of sequencing data and tens of millions of unique TCR sequences were included in an early release covering about 600 HLA-typed donors. Of the 300 to 400 genotyped donors, 65% to 90% fell in the genetic ancestry cluster associated with self-reported Caucasian donors. Rather than using new phenotypic data, the later analysis identified candidate immune exposures from TCR beta sequences and from how often those sequences occurred across donors. In addition to the first cohort of approximately 650 subjects, a separate validation cohort of over 90 different subjects was used. A handful of DR-DQ haplotypes were treated as single units for association and clustering because of strong linkage in the cohort. A later analysis re-analyzed previously published TCR beta repertoires from approximately 670 donors and added high-resolution HLA genotyping to study TCR occurrence patterns. The study was designed to test whether signatures of past pathogen exposure could be identified by cataloging public T cell receptors. An earlier analysis of fewer than 750 of the donors used high-throughput TCR beta sequencing to judge whether each TCR beta V gene segment behaved as functional or pseudogenic. Every repertoire in the discovery cohort had been generated on one and the same sequencing platform. Class I and class II HLA loci were covered by the typing at four-digit resolution. Donor age, sex, ethnicity and CMV serostatus were compiled alongside the repertoire data. Among roughly 400 genotyped donors of the cohort, an average of roughly 230,000 unique TCR beta nucleotide sequences was sequenced per donor, of which about 19% were non-productive. The number of donors typed differed by locus, with roughly 620-630 for A, B, C, DRB1 and DQB1, over 500 for DQA1, approximately 580 for DPA1, and about 450 for DPB1.

On the study overall, not on this receptor specifically: The presence/absence analyses assumed that sequencing depth was roughly uniform across donors, and that assumption may not be true. Because HLA typing was unavailable for some donors at each locus, only the typed subset was used in association tests. Because counts were too low, some 17 rarely observed V segments, including chromosome 9 orphons, were excluded from the earlier analysis of 587 of the donors. The study listed 150 to 200 TCR beta chains as associated with cytomegalovirus. Most CMV-associated TCR beta chains appeared to be HLA-restricted in a later analysis, and the HLA associations seemed to be driven largely by CMV exposure. CMV serostatus was the only immune exposure information available for the cohort. Several of the top co-occurrence clusters appeared to be linked to parvovirus B19, influenza, CMV and Epstein-Barr virus, according to a later analysis. According to a later analysis, TCR association rates differed among HLA loci, with DRB1 alleles showing the most associated TCRs and HLA-C alleles showing the fewest. When HLA alleles, especially DR and DQ, strongly co-occurred, attributing TCR associations to individual alleles was difficult. Only TCR beta chains were sequenced in this cohort, and the absence of alpha or paired-chain data limited detectable features. Some IMGT-functional V segments, including TRBV6-2 and TRBV6-3, could not be distinguished by the 87-base-pair reads and were therefore excluded. An association between a missense DCLRE1C variant and V-gene and J-gene trimming of TCR beta chains was found in a later genetic analysis and replicated in an independent cohort. The authors suggested that the approach could potentially be generalized to other disease states and immunological phenotypes. In a later analysis, over 15,000 TCR beta sequences were associated with specific HLA alleles at a false discovery rate of 0.05. Cytomegalovirus status was reported to be diagnosed by the classifier with high specificity and sensitivity in both the original and validation cohorts. Most TCR sequences were seen in very few donors, while some public TCRs were found in many individuals. A further reported finding was that TCR beta sequences accurately predicted the HLA-A and HLA-B alleles for most subjects in the first cohort. The sequencing pipeline was judged likely to have produced a cluster of highly shared sequence variants as a technical artifact. In a later analysis, HLA-associated TCR beta chains were found to be more clonally expanded and to have lower generation probabilities than equally common non-associated chains. In vitro tests confirmed that a few of the cytomegalovirus-associated TCR beta chains recognize cytomegalovirus antigens. In an earlier analysis of 450 to 750 of the donors, most TCR beta V segments appeared in productive rearrangements about 87% or about 30% of the time, broadly matching IMGT annotations. In a later genetic analysis, fewer N-insertions in productive TCRs were reported among donors in an Asian-associated ancestry cluster than the roughly 640-donor mean. Linkage disequilibrium might explain the correlated functional status among segregating V segments, but an unknown experimental factor could not be excluded.

In total, fewer than 750 healthy bone marrow donors made up the cohort. Cohort members were all nominally healthy when sampled, although unrecorded immune exposures were likely present. The donor tested CMV seronegative and was one of the 352 seronegative cohort members. Every donor gave a peripheral blood sample, and the peripheral blood mononuclear cells from that sample were used for TCR beta sequencing. Genomic DNA extraction from the blood cell samples was performed with the Qiagen DNeasy Blood Extraction Kit. The CDR3, cysteine through phenylalanine, is 15 amino acids long. Only the CDR3 part of the read is kept: 45 bases, read in frame from the first base. Sequences MGHRA (CDR1) and YSYEKL (CDR2) are obtained from the germline V gene. To prepare the library, the immunoSEQ multiplex PCR assay was applied. For the multiplex PCR, a mixture combining 60 forward primers for TCR Vbeta segments and 13 reverse primers for TCR Jbeta segments was used. A multiplex PCR assay on genomic DNA amplified the CDR3 region of rearranged TCR beta genes. Amplified TCR beta libraries were sequenced as 87-base-pair reads on the Illumina HiSeq System. As for how the authors treated the data: A later analysis tallied 75 million to 85 million unique TCR beta chains across the 666 repertoires, and around 10 million of those chains were shared by two or more donors. A nearest-neighbor algorithm error-corrected the raw reads and collapsed the reads into unique sequences, merging closely related sequences to remove PCR and sequencing errors. To assign V, D and J gene segments, CDR3 sequences were aligned to IMGT reference sequences. For a sequence to be retained, a match of at least six nucleotides was required to both a V gene segment and a J gene segment. Rearrangements were classified as productive when the CDR3 lacked stop codons and remained in frame with V and J, and all other rearrangements were classified as non-productive. CDR3 was defined according to IMGT convention as the region running from the second conserved V-encoded cysteine to the conserved J-encoded phenylalanine. In an earlier analysis of some 550 of the donors, sequences lacking an unambiguous match to a single V gene segment were excluded. An earlier analysis of 587 of the donors called V segments functional above 56.7% productive rearrangements and segregating when the between-donor standard deviation exceeded 5%. To diagnose cytomegalovirus status from the catalog of TCR beta chain sequences, a statistical classification framework was built. In a later analysis, V and J genes were assigned by comparing TCR nucleotide sequences against IMGT/GENE-DB human TR gene sequences. The TCRdist pipeline was used in a later analysis to assign CDR3 sequences and most-parsimonious VDJ recombination scenarios. A later analysis defined each TCR beta chain by its CDR3 amino acid sequence plus V-gene family, and excluded reads lacking a unique V-gene family. As a way to deal with suspected cross-contamination and a sequencing artifact, a later analysis dropped 500 to 700 nucleotide sequences that were highly shared and had low generation probability. A later analysis calculated a clonal expansion index for each public chain from normalized within-repertoire ranks of inferred template counts. In a later analysis, generation probabilities were computed using a VDJ recombination model fitted to out-of-frame rearrangements, and the results were checked against IGoR. In a later analysis, hypergeometric tests were used to score TCR-TCR, TCR-HLA and TCR-CMV co-occurrence, with a repertoire-size bias correction applied to TCR pairs. To estimate false discovery rates, a later analysis permuted the HLA or CMV assignments 20 times. In a later analysis, co-occurring TCRs were grouped with DBSCAN, and TCRdist sequence similarity was added when clustering was performed within HLA-allele-positive subsets. Co-occurrence clustering excluded repertoires with fewer than 30,000 or more than 120,000 public chains, plus five with anomalous nucleotide sharing. TCRdb holds this immuneACCESS table with in-frame rearrangements only. Some clones are missing; in checked studies, unresolved V genes explain under half, and the rest has no known cause. The V and J calls and clone size are taken from that table; D and trimming were inferred from the DNA. Counted in this sample were some 190,000 clones; roughly 80% of them appeared once. The top ten clones comprise approximately 2.3% of the sample.

Note on this clone: Its cognate antigen has yet to be identified. No quality values exist for individual bases; no much larger clone is one base distant.

Rearrangement joined TRBV4-1 to TRBJ2-5, with 14 bases aligning to TRBD2. The better agreement between TRBJ2-7 and the DNA end casts doubt on the J call. Sequenced sample: PBMCs. This TCR was recovered from a male donor in good health and CMV-seronegative. The sequenced DNA is TGCGCCAGCAGCCAAGGACTAGCGGGGGGGTACGAGCAGTACTTC. It specifies CASSQGLAGGYEQYF.